The source of this TCR beta chain is a study of T-cell memory formation after mild COVID-19. Overall study: The TCR clusters were mostly specific to one donor.

The CDR3 totals 13 residues. Germline V gene sequence: CDR1 LGHDT, CDR2 YNNKEL (reference sequence). Trimming removed 5 bases from V and 2 bases from J, with 9 bases in between. This clonotype has a count of ten or more. TCRdb analysed the 5' RACE reads with MiXCR anew, one entry per CDR3 protein. The sample contains some 300,000 distinct CDR3 sequences, 20% to 25% of which appear only once. The V call is TRBV3-1, the J call TRBJ1-1; D not resolved. Sequenced input: PBMCs or a T cell subset sorted from them (not recorded which). This clonotype originated in a young man who had mild COVID-19 (a few samples of this study predate the infection). Cell type and time point are not known. The CDR3 region has the DNA TGTGCCAGCAGCTGGACGGGAAACACTGAAGCTTTCTTT. Translating gives CASSWTGNTEAFF.